This entry is about one TCR beta chain. Its antigen is not known. At one end, the junction sequence differs from germline, possibly due to a read error. TCR beta libraries were prepared from cDNA with unique molecular identifiers. One entry per CDR3 protein results from TCRdb running MiXCR on the PCR reads. The table has 800,000 to 950,000 distinct CDR3 sequences, under 70% seen once. This CDR3 has 16 amino acids. Germline V gene data show CDR1 as SEHNR and CDR2 as FQNEAQ (reference sequence). This entry comes from a study of post-analysis software for immune sequencing data. Findings and caveats of the study: Among 5 or 6 TRBV segments more frequent in patients than controls were TRBV5-6, TRBV5-1 and TRBV20-1. A significant reduction in normalized Chao1 diversity was observed in multiple sclerosis patients versus controls.

The V gene is TRBV7-9, the J gene TRBJ1-2; D might be TRBD1 (5 bases). The clonotype was recovered from a girl between 10 and 17 years old with multiple sclerosis. Sequenced material: blood. The CDR3 nucleotides are TGTGCCCGCAGCGCTTGGACACTCAAAACTAACTATGGCTACACCTTC. It codes for CARSAWTLKTNYGYTF.